This TCR beta chain was observed in a study of cytomegalovirus exposure and HLA in healthy donors (dated by TCRdb to about 2017). For context, the study as a whole: An earlier analysis of approximately 600 of the donors reported 250 to 350 Gb of sequence data and more than 90 million unique TCR beta sequences from about 200 million T cells. A later genetic analysis took genome-wide SNP genotypes for about three fifths of the roughly 700 donors and used that subset as a discovery cohort. All discovery cohort repertoires had been generated on a single sequencing platform. The study combined high-throughput TCR immunosequencing, statistical association of individual TCRs with disease status, and machine learning to predict cytomegalovirus infection status. Of the 398 genotyped donors, about 80% fell in the genetic ancestry cluster associated with self-reported Caucasian donors. To decide whether each TCR beta V gene segment behaved as functional or pseudogenic, an earlier analysis of approximately 590 of the donors relied on high-throughput TCR beta sequencing. Besides the first cohort of 550 to 750 subjects, a separate validation cohort made up of over 100 different subjects was used. Four to six DR-DQ haplotypes were handled as single units for association and clustering, since linkage in the cohort was strong. The study profiled the T cell repertoires of about 720 subjects by immunosequencing and related them to cytomegalovirus serostatus. The later analysis used no new phenotypic data to find candidate immune exposures, relying instead on TCR beta sequences and their occurrence across donors. HLA typing covered class I and class II loci at four-digit resolution. The number of typed donors differed by locus: about 629-630 for A, B, C, DRB1 and DQB1; 522 for DQA1; some 610 for DPA1; and roughly 490 for DPB1. Among 350 to 400 genotyped donors of the cohort, an average of 235,054 unique TCR beta nucleotide sequences were sequenced per donor, roughly a sixth of them non-productive. The aim of the study was to test whether cataloging public T cell receptors could identify signatures of past pathogen exposure. Alongside the repertoire data, information on donor age, sex, ethnicity and CMV serostatus was compiled. In a later analysis, previously published TCR beta repertoires from 670 or so donors were re-analyzed and high-resolution HLA genotyping was added so that TCR occurrence patterns could be studied. Roughly 300 gigabases of sequencing data and roughly 81 million unique TCR sequences made up an early release that covered fewer than 650 HLA-typed donors.

What the research found in general, with its limitations: A further reported finding was that TCR beta sequences accurately predicted the HLA-A and HLA-B alleles for most subjects in the first cohort. Only TCR beta chains were sequenced in this cohort, and the absence of alpha or paired-chain data limited detectable features. Several of the top co-occurrence clusters appeared to be linked to parvovirus B19, influenza, CMV and Epstein-Barr virus, according to a later analysis. A later genetic analysis reported fewer N-insertions in productive TCRs among donors in an Asian-associated ancestry cluster than the roughly 720-donor mean. Most CMV-associated TCR beta chains appeared to be HLA-restricted in a later analysis, and the HLA associations seemed to be driven largely by CMV exposure. Cytomegalovirus status was reported to be diagnosed by the classifier with high specificity and sensitivity in both the original and validation cohorts. Because some donors lacked HLA typing at each locus, the association tests relied only on the typed subset. In an earlier analysis of approximately 600 of the donors, most TCR beta V segments were observed in productive rearrangements about 90% or about 30% of the time, broadly matching IMGT annotations. The only immune exposure information available for the cohort was CMV serostatus. Correlated functional status among segregating V segments might reflect linkage disequilibrium, but an unknown experimental factor could not be ruled out. According to the authors, the approach could potentially be generalized to other disease states and immunological phenotypes. In a later analysis, HLA-associated TCR beta chains were found to be more clonally expanded and to have lower generation probabilities than equally common non-associated chains. A cluster of highly shared sequence variants was judged likely to be a technical artifact of the sequencing pipeline. Across donors, most TCR sequences were observed very rarely, whereas some public TCRs were present in many individuals. In vitro tests confirmed that a few of the cytomegalovirus-associated TCR beta chains recognize cytomegalovirus antigens. Roughly uniform sequencing depth across donors was assumed in presence/absence analyses, although this assumption may not hold. A total of roughly 160 TCR beta chains were listed by the study as associated with cytomegalovirus. According to a later analysis, TCR association rates differed among HLA loci, with DRB1 alleles showing the most associated TCRs and HLA-C alleles showing the fewest. Assigning TCR associations to individual alleles was difficult when HLA alleles, especially DR and DQ, strongly co-occurred. The earlier analysis of a few hundred of the donors excluded 15 to 20 rarely observed V segments, including chromosome 9 orphons, because counts were too low. A later analysis associated approximately 17,000 TCR beta sequences with specific HLA alleles at a false discovery rate of 0.05. A later genetic analysis associated a missense DCLRE1C variant with V-gene and J-gene trimming of TCR beta chains, and an independent cohort replicated the association.

In total, about 650 healthy bone marrow donors made up the cohort. Cohort members were all nominally healthy when sampled, although unrecorded immune exposures were likely present. The donor was CMV seronegative and belonged to the group of over 300 seronegative cohort members. Every donor gave a peripheral blood sample, and the peripheral blood mononuclear cells from that sample were used for TCR beta sequencing. Genomic DNA extraction from the blood cell samples was performed with the Qiagen DNeasy Blood Extraction Kit. Worth noting for this clone: Its antigen is currently not known. Base qualities are not provided; no much larger clone lies one nucleotide away.

The library was built by means of the immunoSEQ multiplex PCR assay. A mixture of 60 forward primers for TCR Vbeta segments and 13 reverse primers for TCR Jbeta segments was used in the multiplex PCR. Amplification of the CDR3 region of rearranged TCR beta genes was performed with a multiplex PCR assay on genomic DNA. The Illumina HiSeq System was used to sequence the amplified TCR beta libraries as 87-base-pair reads. The authors' pipeline ran thus. Across the roughly 600 repertoires, a later analysis counted approximately 75 million unique TCR beta chains, some 11 million of which were shared by at least two donors. To remove PCR and sequencing errors, raw reads were error-corrected and collapsed into unique sequences using a nearest-neighbor algorithm that merged closely related sequences. To assign V, D and J gene segments, CDR3 sequences were aligned to IMGT reference sequences. For a sequence to be retained, a match of at least six nucleotides to both a V gene segment and a J gene segment was required. Rearrangements were called productive when the CDR3 lacked stop codons and stayed in frame with V and J; all others were non-productive. CDR3 was defined according to IMGT convention as the region running from the second conserved V-encoded cysteine to the conserved J-encoded phenylalanine. The earlier analysis of approximately 590 of the donors excluded any sequence lacking an unambiguous match to a single V gene segment. In an earlier analysis of about 590 of the donors, a V segment was called functional when productive rearrangements were above 56.7%, and segregating when the standard deviation between donors exceeded 5%. To diagnose cytomegalovirus status from the catalog of TCR beta chain sequences, a statistical classification framework was built. In a later analysis, V and J genes were assigned by comparing TCR nucleotide sequences against IMGT/GENE-DB human TR gene sequences. The TCRdist pipeline was used in a later analysis to assign CDR3 sequences and most-parsimonious VDJ recombination scenarios. In a later analysis, each TCR beta chain was defined by its CDR3 amino acid sequence together with its V-gene family, and reads without a unique V-gene family were excluded. A later analysis removed 592 highly shared, low-generation-probability nucleotide sequences to deal with suspected cross-contamination and a sequencing artifact. In a later analysis, a clonal expansion index for each public chain was calculated from normalized within-repertoire ranks of inferred template counts. In a later analysis, generation probabilities were computed using a VDJ recombination model fitted to out-of-frame rearrangements, and the results were checked against IGoR. In a later analysis, TCR-TCR, TCR-HLA and TCR-CMV co-occurrence was scored with hypergeometric tests, and a repertoire-size bias correction was applied to TCR pairs. To estimate false discovery rates, a later analysis permuted the HLA or CMV assignments 20 times. In a later analysis, co-occurring TCRs were grouped with DBSCAN, and TCRdist sequence similarity was added when clustering was performed within HLA-allele-positive subsets. Co-occurrence clustering excluded repertoires with fewer than 30,000 or more than 120,000 public chains, plus five with anomalous nucleotide sharing. Not all clones reach the TCRdb copy of this immuneACCESS table, which keeps in-frame sequences only. Checked studies attribute under half of the gap to unresolved V genes and leave the rest unexplained. V and J calls and clone size follow that table, whereas D and trimming were derived from the DNA. The sample includes about 69,000 clones, with less than 70% observed a single time. The leading ten clones occupy approximately 9.9% of the sample.

The clonotype was recovered from a woman in her 30s in good health and CMV-seronegative. The sample was PBMCs.

The CDR3 has the sequence CASSEGGEQFF. The nucleotide sequence is given as TGTGCCAGCAGTGAGGGGGGTGAGCAGTTCTTC. The chain employs TRBV2 and TRBJ2-1; matching of 6 bases hints at TRBD2 as the D gene. The CDR3, from cysteine to phenylalanine, totals 11 residues. Only CDR3 DNA is held: 33 bases, read in frame from base 1. Taken from the germline V gene, the CDR1 and CDR2 loops are SNHLY and FYNNEI. V is clipped by 3 bases and J by 9 bases, and the sequence between their germline boundaries is 6 bases long.